This T cell receptor beta chain was identified in a study of blood T cell repertoires in COVID-19. For the study at large: Researchers got acute and convalescent COVID-19 samples from the United States, Italy and Spain. From T cells, B-cell-depleted T cells, or PBMCs came the material, which was cDNA or gDNA.

Libraries were prepared by immunoSEQ multiplex PCR; TCRdb keeps only in-frame clonotypes and omits some of them. The sample contains about 220,000 clones, 82% of which appear only once. The V gene lost 4 bases and the J gene lost 5 bases, with 8 bases spanning the gap. This CDR3 region has 13 residues. Looked up from germline, CDR1 is SGHDN and CDR2 is FVKESK. V gene TRBV14 combines with J gene TRBJ1-4; the D gene is possibly TRBD1 (5 bases). Material for sequencing was peripheral blood. The source of this sequence is a woman in her 70s with COVID-19, enrolled during active disease. The DNA of the CDR3 is TGTGCCAGCAGCCGACAGTGGAATGAAAAACTGTTTTTT. Translated, it gives CASSRQWNEKLFF.